Below, one TCR beta chain is given with its context. The V and J ends lost 4 bases and 4 bases respectively, with 13 bases between them. The CDR3 contains 14 residues. These data are taken from a study of blood T cell repertoires in COVID-19. About the research overall: From T cells, B-cell-depleted T cells, or PBMCs came the material, which was cDNA or gDNA.

Libraries were prepared by immunoSEQ multiplex PCR; TCRdb keeps only in-frame clonotypes and omits some of them. The table lists about 64,000 clones, 80% to 90% of them singletons. The source of this sequence is a man aged 40-49 years with acute or convalescent COVID-19. The gene calls are TRBV5-3 and TRBJ2-3, with D perhaps matching TRBD1 (5 bases). TRBV5-3 is given ORF status, its function remaining uncertain. The specimen sequenced was peripheral blood. CDR3 sequence (DNA): TGTGCCAGAAGCCAGGGAATGAACCCAGATACGCAGTATTTT. It codes for CARSQGMNPDTQYF.